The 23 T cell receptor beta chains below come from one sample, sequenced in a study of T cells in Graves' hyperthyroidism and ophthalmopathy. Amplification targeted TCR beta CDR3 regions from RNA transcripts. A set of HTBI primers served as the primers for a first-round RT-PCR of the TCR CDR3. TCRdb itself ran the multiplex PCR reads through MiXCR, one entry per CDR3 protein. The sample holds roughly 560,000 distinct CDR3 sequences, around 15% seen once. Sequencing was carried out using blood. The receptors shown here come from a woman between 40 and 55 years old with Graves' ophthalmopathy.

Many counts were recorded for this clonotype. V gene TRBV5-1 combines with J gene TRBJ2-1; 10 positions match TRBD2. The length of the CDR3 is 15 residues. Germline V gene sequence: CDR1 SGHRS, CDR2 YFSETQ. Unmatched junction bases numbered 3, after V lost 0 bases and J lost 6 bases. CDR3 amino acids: CASSLAAGGFNEQFF. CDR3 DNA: TGCGCCAGCAGCTTGGCAGCGGGAGGGTTCAATGAGCAGTTCTTC. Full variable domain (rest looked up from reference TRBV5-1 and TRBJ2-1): KAGVTQTPRYLIKTRGQQVTLSCSPISGHRSVSWYQQTPGQGLQFLFEYFSETQRNKGNFPGRFSGRQFSNSRSEMNVSTLELGDSALYLCASSLAAGGFNEQFFGPGTRLTVL.

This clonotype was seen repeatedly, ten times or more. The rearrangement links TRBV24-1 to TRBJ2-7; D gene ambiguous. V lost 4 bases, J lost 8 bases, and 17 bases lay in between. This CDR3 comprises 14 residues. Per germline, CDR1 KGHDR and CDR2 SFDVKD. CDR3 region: CATSDSAATDKQYF. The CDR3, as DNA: TGTGCCACCAGTGACTCTGCAGCAACAGACAAGCAGTACTTC.

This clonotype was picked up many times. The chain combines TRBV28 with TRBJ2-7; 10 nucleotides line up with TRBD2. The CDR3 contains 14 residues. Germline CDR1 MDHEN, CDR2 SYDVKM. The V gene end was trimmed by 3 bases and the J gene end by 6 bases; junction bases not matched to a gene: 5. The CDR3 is CASSFPAGGFEQYF. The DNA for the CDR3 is TGTGCCAGCAGTTTCCCAGCGGGAGGGTTCGAGCAGTACTTC.

The CDR3 nucleotides are TGTGCCATCCGGAGGGCTGTACGAGACCAAGAGACCCAGTACTTC. Protein product: CAIRRAVRDQETQYF. V usage is TRBV10-3 and J usage is TRBJ2-5, with D possibly TRBD2 on 6 matching bases. Germline V gene sequence: CDR1 ENHRY, CDR2 SYGVKD. Trimming took 8 bases from V and 0 from J, leaving 16 bases between them. There are 15 residues in the CDR3.

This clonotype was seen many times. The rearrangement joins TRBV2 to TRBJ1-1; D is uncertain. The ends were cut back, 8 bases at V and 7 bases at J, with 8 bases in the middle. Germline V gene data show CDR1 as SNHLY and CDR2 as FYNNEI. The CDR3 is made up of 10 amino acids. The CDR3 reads CASGEYEAFF. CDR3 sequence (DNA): TGTGCCAGCGGGGAGTATGAAGCTTTCTTT.

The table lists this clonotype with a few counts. The CDR3 nucleotides are TGTGCCAGCAGTATGCTTCCAGGGATAGGGTCACCCCTCCACTTT. It encodes CASSMLPGIGSPLHF. The chain carries TRBV27 and TRBJ1-6; maybe TRBD1 (5 bases). Trimming removed 5 bases at V and 10 bases at J, with 18 bases between. The germline V gene has CDR1 MNHEY and CDR2 SMNVEV (reference sequence). This CDR3 spans 15 amino acids.

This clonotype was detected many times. CDR3 DNA sequence: TGTGCCAGCAGGCTAGCGGGAACCTACGAGCAGTACTTC. Its translation: CASRLAGTYEQYF. The chain uses TRBV27 and TRBJ2-7; 9 bases map to TRBD2. Germline V gene sequence: CDR1 MNHEY, CDR2 SMNVEV (reference sequence). The V gene end was trimmed by 6 bases and the J gene end by 2 bases; junction bases not matched to a gene: 2. The CDR3 covers 13 residues.

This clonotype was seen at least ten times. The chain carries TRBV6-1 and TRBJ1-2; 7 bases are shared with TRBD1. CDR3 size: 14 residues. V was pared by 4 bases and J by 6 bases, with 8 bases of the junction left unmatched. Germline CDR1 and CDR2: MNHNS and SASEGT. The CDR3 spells CASSGEGQDHGYTF. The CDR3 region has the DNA TGTGCCAGCAGTGGAGAAGGACAGGACCATGGCTACACCTTC.

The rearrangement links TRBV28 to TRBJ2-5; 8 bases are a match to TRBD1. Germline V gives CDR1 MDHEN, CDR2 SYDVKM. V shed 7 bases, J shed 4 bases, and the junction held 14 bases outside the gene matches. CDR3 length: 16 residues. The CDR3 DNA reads TGTGCCAGCACCAAAACCCCAGGGGGCCGGGTAGAGACCCAGTACTTC. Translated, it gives CASTKTPGGRVETQYF.

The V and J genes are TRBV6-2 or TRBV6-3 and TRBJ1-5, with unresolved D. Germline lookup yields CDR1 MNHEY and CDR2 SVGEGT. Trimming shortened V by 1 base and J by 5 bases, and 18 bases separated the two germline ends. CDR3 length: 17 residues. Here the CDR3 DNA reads TGTGCCAGCAGTTACTTGCCAGGAGGCCCACGGGATCAGCCCCAGCATTTT. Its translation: CASSYLPGGPRDQPQHF.

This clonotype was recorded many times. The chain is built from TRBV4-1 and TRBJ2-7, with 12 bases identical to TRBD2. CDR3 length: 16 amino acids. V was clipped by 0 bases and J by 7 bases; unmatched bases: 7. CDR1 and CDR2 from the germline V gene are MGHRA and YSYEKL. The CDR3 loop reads CASSQDRTSGTWEQYF. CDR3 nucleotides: TGCGCCAGCAGCCAAGATCGGACTAGCGGGACCTGGGAGCAGTACTTC.

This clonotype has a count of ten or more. The CDR3 bases are TGCAGTGCTGGCAGGGACCCTTACGAGCAGTACTTC. Translation: CSAGRDPYEQYF. This rearrangement joins TRBV20-1 to TRBJ2-7; D is tentatively TRBD1 or TRBD2 (5 bases each). Germline assignment: CDR1 DFQATT and CDR2 SNEGSKA (reference sequence). The CDR3 covers 12 residues. The ends were cut back, 5 bases at V and 4 bases at J, with 12 bases in the middle.

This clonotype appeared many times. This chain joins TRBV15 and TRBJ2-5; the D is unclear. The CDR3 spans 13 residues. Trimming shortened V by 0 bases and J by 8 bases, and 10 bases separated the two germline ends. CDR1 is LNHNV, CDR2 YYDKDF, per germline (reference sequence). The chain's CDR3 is CATSRDPLETQYF. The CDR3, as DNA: TGTGCCACCAGCAGAGATCCCCTAGAAACCCAGTACTTC.

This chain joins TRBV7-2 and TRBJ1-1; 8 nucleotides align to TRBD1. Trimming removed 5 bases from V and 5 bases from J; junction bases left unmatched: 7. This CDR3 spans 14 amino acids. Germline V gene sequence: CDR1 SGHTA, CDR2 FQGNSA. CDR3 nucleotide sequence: TGTGCCAGCAGCACGCAGGGGGCGAAGACTGAAGCTTTCTTT. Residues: CASSTQGAKTEAFF. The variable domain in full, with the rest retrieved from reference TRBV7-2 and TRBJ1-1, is GAGVSQSPSNKVTEKGKDVELRCDPISGHTALYWYRQSLGQGLEFLIYFQGNSAPDKSGLPSDRFSAERTGGSVSTLTIQRTQQEDSAVYLCASSTQGAKTEAFFGQGTRLTVV.

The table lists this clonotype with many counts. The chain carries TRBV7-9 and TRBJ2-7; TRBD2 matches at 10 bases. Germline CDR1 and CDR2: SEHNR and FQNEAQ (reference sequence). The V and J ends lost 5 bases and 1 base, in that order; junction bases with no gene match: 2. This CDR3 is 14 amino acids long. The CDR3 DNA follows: TGTGCCAGCAGCACTAGCGGGAAATCCTACGAGCAGTACTTC. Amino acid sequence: CASSTSGKSYEQYF.

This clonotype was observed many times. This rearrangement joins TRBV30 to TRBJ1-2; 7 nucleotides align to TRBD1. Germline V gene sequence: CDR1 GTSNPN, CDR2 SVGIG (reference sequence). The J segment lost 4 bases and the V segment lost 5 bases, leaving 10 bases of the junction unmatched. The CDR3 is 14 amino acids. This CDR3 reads CAWEAGTAAYGYTF. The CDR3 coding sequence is TGTGCCTGGGAAGCTGGGACAGCAGCCTATGGCTACACCTTC.

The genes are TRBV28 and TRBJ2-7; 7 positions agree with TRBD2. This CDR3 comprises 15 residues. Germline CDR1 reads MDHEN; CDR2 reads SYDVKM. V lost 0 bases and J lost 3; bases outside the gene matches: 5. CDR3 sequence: CASSLWLGEGYEQYF. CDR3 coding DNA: TGTGCCAGCAGTTTATGGTTGGGGGAGGGCTACGAGCAGTACTTC.

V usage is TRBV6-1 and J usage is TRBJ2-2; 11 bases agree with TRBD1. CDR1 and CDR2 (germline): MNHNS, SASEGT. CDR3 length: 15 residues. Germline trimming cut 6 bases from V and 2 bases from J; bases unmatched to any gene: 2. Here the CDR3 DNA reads TGTGCCAGCAGGGGGACAGGGGGTAACACCGGGGAGCTGTTTTTT. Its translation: CASRGTGGNTGELFF.

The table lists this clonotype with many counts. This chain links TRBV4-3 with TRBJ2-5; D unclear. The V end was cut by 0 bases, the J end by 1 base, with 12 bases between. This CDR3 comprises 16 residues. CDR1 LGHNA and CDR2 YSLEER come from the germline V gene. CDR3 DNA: TGCGCCAGCAGCCAAGAGGGGTTGGCAGTCCAAGAGACCCAGTACTTC. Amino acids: CASSQEGLAVQETQYF.

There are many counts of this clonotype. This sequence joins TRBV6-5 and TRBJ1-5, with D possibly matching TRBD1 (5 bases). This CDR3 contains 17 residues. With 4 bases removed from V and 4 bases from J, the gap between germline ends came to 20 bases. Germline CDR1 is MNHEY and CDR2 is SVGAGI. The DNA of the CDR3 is TGTGCCAGCAGTTTCGGGGGGACGGGACTTCGGAATCAGCCCCAGCATTTT. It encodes CASSFGGTGLRNQPQHF.

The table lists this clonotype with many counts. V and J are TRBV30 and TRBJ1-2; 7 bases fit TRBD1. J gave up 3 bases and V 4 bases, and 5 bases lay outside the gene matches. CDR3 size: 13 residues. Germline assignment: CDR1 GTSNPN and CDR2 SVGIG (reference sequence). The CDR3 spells CAWTPGGDYGYTF. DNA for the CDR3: TGTGCCTGGACCCCAGGGGGTGACTATGGCTACACCTTC. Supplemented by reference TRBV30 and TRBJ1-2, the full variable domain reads SQTIHQWPATLVQPVGSPLSLECTVEGTSNPNLYWYRQAAGRGLQLLFYSVGIGQISSEVPQNLSASRPQDRQFILSSKKLLLSDSGFYLCAWTPGGDYGYTFGSGTRLTVV.

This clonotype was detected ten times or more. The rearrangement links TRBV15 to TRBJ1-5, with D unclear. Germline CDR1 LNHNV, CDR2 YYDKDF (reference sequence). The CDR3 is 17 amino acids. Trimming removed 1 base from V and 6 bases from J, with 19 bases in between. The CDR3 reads CATSRAGPFQPPQPQHF. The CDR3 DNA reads TGTGCCACCAGCAGAGCCGGGCCATTTCAGCCGCCTCAGCCCCAGCATTTT.

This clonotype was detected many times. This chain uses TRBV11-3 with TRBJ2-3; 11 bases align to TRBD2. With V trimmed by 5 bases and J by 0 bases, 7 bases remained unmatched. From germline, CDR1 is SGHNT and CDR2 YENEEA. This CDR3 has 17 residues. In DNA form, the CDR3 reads TGTGCCAGCAGCCCAAAGGGACTAGCGGAAAGCACAGATACGCAGTATTTT. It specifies CASSPKGLAESTDTQYF.